The sequence of this T cell receptor beta chain was determined in a study of blood T cell repertoires in COVID-19. Study-wide background: Acute and convalescent COVID-19 specimens originated in the United States, Italy and Spain. The cDNA or gDNA used as material had been derived from T cells, B-cell-depleted T cells, or PBMCs.

Authors' data handling: Estimation of nucleated cell counts was performed using reference gene primer amplification. Repertoires were generated with immunoSEQ multiplex PCR, while TCRdb's copy carries only in-frame clones and drops some. The DNA gave D and trimming, while V, J and clone size come from that table. The sample contains about 250,000 clones, approximately 80% of which appear only once. The TCR comes from a man older than 75 with acute or convalescent COVID-19. What was sequenced was peripheral blood.

The CDR3 DNA is TGTGCCAGCAGTAATCAAGGAGGGATCTGGGGAAACACCATATATTTT. It yields the protein CASSNQGGIWGNTIYF. The J gene is TRBJ1-3, the V gene TRBV28; D unresolved. The CDR3 totals 16 residues. V was trimmed by 5 bases and J by 4 bases, leaving 18 bases between them. Germline V lookup: CDR1 MDHEN, CDR2 SYDVKM.